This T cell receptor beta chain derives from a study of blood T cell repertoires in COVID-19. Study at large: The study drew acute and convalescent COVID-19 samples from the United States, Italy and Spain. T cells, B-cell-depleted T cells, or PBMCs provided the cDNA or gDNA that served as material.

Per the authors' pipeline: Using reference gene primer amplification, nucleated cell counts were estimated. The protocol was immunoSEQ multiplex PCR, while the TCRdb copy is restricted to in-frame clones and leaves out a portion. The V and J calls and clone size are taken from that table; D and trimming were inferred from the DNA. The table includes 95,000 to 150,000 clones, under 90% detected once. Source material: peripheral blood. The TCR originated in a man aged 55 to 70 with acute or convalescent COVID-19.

CDR3: CASTHHSKEEGGYTF. The CDR3 bases are TGTGCCAGCACGCACCACTCAAAGGAGGAGGGTGGCTACACCTTC. The J gene is TRBJ1-2, the V gene TRBV7-9; D call uncertain. CDR3 size: 15 residues. V was shortened by 7 bases and J by 7 bases, with 22 bases between the two germline ends. Germline CDR1 is SEHNR and CDR2 is FQNEAQ (reference sequence).